This paragraph reports one T cell receptor beta chain. Its matching antigen is unknown. In the PCR, 60 Vbeta and 13 Jbeta primers were used. The assay was immunoSEQ multiplex PCR, and TCRdb's table has in-frame clones only and misses some. Of about 190,000 clones in the sample, 60% to 80% were seen once. This sample was included in a study of cytomegalovirus exposure and HLA in healthy donors. Study in general: As an earlier analysis found, 180 million or so T cells yielded approximately 110 million unique TCR beta sequences.

The CDR3 has 16 residues. Germline CDR1 MRHNA, CDR2 SNTAGT. The V and J ends lost 3 bases and 2 bases, in that order; junction bases with no gene match: 7. Study findings and constraints: Prediction of most subjects' HLA-A and HLA-B alleles by TCR beta sequences was reportedly accurate.

The receptor comes from a woman aged 30 to 39 in good health and CMV-seropositive. The rearrangement uses TRBV6-4 and TRBJ2-3; TRBD2 matches at 8 bases. The sample taken for sequencing was PBMCs. In nucleotides, the CDR3 is TGTGCCAGCAGTGAACTCGCGGGAGGCGCCACAGATACGCAGTATTTT. Translated, it gives CASSELAGGATDTQYF.